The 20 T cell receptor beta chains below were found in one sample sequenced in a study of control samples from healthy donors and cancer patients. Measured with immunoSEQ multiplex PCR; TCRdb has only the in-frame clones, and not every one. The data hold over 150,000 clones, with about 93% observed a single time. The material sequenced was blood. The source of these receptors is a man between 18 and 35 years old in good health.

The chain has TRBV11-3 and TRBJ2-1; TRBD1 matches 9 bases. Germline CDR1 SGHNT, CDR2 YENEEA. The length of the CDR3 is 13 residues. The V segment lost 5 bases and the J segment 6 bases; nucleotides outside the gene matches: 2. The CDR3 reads CASSLTGGNEQFF. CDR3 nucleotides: TGTGCCAGCAGCCTGACAGGGGGCAATGAGCAGTTCTTC.

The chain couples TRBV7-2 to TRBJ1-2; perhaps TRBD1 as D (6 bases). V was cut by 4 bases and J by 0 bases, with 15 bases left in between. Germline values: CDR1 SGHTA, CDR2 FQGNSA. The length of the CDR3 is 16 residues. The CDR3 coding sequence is TGTGCCAGCAGCTCTAGCGGGGGCGGTCCTAACTATGGCTACACCTTC. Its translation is CASSSSGGGPNYGYTF.

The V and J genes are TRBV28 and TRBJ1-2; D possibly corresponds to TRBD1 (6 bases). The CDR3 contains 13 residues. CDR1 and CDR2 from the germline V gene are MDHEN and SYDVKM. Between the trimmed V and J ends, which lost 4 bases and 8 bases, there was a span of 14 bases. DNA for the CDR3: TGTGCCAGCAGTTCAACAGGGTTTGGCGGCTACACCTTC. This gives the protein CASSSTGFGGYTF.

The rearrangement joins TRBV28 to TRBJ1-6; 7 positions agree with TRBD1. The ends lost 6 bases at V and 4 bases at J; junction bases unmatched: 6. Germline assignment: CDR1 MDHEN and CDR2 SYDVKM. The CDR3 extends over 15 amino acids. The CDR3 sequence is CASSARTGYNSPLHF. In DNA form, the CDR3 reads TGTGCCAGCAGCGCCCGGACAGGTTATAATTCACCCCTCCACTTT.

The DNA of the CDR3 is TGTGCCAGCAGCTTGGGACCCGTTGCTGAAAAACTGTTTTTT. Its protein product is CASSLGPVAEKLFF. The chain employs TRBV5-8 and TRBJ1-4; D not certain. Trimming shortened V by 0 bases and J by 7 bases, and 10 bases separated the two germline ends. Germline values: CDR1 SGHTS, CDR2 YDEGEE. The CDR3 has 14 amino acids.

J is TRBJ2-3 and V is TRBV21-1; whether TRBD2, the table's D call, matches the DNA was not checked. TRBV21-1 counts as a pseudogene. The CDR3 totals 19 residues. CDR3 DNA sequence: TGTGCCAGCAGCATACCCCGGGGGACTAGCGGGGGGGCAGGAGATACGCAGTATTTT. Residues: CASSIPRGTSGGAGDTQYF.

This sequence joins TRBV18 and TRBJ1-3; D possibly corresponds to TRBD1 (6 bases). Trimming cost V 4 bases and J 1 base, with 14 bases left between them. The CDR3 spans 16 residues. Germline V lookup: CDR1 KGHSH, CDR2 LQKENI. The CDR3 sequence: CASSRDTGSSGNTIYF. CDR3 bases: TGTGCCAGCTCACGCGATACAGGGTCTTCTGGAAACACCATATATTTT.

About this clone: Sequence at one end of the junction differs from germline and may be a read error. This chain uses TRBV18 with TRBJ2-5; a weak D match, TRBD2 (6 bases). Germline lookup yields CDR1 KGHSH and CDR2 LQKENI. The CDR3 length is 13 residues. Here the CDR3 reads CASTRGYQGTQYF. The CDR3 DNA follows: TGTGCCAGCACACGGGGGTACCAAGGGACCCAGTACTTC. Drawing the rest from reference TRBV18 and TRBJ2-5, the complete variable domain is NAGVMQNPRHLVRRRGQEARLRCSPMKGHSHVYWYRQLPEEGLKFMVYLQKENIIDESGMPKERFSAEFPKEGPSILRIQQVVRGDSAAYFCASTRGYQGTQYFGPGTRLLVL.

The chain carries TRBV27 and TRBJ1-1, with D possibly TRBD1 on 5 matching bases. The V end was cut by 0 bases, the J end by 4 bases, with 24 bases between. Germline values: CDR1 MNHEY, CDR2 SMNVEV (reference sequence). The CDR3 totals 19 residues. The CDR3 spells CASSLSPIWDRRKSTEAFF. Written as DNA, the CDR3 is TGTGCCAGCAGTTTATCGCCTATTTGGGACCGTCGAAAAAGCACTGAAGCTTTCTTT.

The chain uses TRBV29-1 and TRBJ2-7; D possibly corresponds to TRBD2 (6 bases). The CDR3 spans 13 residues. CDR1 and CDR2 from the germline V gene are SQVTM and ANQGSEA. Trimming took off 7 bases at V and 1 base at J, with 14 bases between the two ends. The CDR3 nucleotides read TGCAGCGCAAAGGCGGGACCTTCCTACGAGCAGTACTTC. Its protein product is CSAKAGPSYEQYF.

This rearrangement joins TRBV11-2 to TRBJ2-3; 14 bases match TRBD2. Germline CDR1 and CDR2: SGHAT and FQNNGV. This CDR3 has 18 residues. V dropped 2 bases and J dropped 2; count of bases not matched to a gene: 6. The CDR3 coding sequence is TGTGCCAGCAGCTTAAGACTAGCGGGGGGGCCCTTCACAGATACGCAGTATTTT. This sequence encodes CASSLRLAGGPFTDTQYF.

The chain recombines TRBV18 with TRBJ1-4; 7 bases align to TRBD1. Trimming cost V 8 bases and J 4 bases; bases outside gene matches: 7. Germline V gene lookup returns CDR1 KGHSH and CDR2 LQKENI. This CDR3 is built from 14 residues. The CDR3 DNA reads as TGTGCCAGCGGAGCGACAGGGAATAATGAAAAACTGTTTTTT. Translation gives CASGATGNNEKLFF.

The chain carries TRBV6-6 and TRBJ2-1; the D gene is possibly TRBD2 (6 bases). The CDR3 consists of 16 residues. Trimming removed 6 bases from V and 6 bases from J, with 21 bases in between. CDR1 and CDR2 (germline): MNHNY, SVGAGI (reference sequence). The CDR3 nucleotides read TGTGCCAGCAGGACGGGACTTGGTGTGACCTTCAATGAGCAGTTCTTC. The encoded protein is CASRTGLGVTFNEQFF.

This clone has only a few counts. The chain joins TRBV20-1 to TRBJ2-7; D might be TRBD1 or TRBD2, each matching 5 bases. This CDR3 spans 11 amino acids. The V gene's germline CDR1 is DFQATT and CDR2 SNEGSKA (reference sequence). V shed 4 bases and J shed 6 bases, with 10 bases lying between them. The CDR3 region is CSATSGSEQYF. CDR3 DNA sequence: TGCAGTGCTACGTCAGGGAGCGAGCAGTACTTC.

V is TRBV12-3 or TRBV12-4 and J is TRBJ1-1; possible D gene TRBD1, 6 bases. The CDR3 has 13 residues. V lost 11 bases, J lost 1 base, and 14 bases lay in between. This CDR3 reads CASQTGPNTEAFF. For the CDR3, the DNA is TGTGCCTCTCAGACAGGACCGAACACTGAAGCTTTCTTT.

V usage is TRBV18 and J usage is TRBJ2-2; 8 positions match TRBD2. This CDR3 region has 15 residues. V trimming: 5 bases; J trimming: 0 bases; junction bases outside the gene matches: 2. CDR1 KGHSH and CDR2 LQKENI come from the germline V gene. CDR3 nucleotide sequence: TGTGCCAGCTCAGGCGGGGGGACGAACACCGGGGAGCTGTTTTTT. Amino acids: CASSGGGTNTGELFF.

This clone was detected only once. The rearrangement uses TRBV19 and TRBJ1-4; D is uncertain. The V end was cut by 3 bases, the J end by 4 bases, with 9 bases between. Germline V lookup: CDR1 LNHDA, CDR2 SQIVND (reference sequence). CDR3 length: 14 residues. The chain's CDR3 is CASSIGLSNEKLFF. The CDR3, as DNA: TGTGCCAGTAGTATCGGGCTTAGTAATGAAAAACTGTTTTTT.

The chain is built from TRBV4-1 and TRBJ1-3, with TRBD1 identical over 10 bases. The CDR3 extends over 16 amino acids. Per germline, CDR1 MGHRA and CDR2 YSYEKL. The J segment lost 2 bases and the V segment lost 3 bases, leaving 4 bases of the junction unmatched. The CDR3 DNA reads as TGCGCCAGCAGCCAGAGAGACAGGGGGCCTGGAAACACCATATATTTT. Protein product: CASSQRDRGPGNTIYF.

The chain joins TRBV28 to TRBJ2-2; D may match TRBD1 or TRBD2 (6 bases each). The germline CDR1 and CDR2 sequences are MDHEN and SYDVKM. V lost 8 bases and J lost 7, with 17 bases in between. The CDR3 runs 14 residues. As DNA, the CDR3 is TGTGCCAGCCTCCGACGGGGGCAAGACGGGGAGCTGTTTTTT. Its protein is CASLRRGQDGELFF.

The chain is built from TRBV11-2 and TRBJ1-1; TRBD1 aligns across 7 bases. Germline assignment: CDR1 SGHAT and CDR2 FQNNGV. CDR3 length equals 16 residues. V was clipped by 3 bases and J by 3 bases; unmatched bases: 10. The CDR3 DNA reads TGTGCCAGCAGCTTTTCAGGGGGGTTGGGGGACACTGAAGCTTTCTTT. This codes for CASSFSGGLGDTEAFF.